This TCR beta chain comes out of a study of blood T cell repertoires in COVID-19. Across the study: From the United States, Italy and Spain came samples of acute and convalescent COVID-19. From T cells, B-cell-depleted T cells, or PBMCs came the material, which was cDNA or gDNA.

Original analysis: Using reference gene primer amplification, nucleated cell counts were estimated. Sequencing used immunoSEQ multiplex PCR; TCRdb keeps in-frame clones, though not all of them. The DNA gave D and trimming, while V, J and clone size come from that table. The data show about 200,000 clones, around 85% seen once. Trimming stripped 3 bases from V and 14 bases from J, with 13 bases between. The CDR3 runs 13 residues. Germline values: CDR1 KGHDR, CDR2 SFDVKD. The J gene is TRBJ1-6, the V gene TRBV24-1; a possible D gene is TRBD1 (5 bases). The receptor was isolated from a human donor with active or convalescent COVID-19. The donor label of this sample is uncertain. Sequenced sample: peripheral blood. CDR3 bases: TGTGCCACCAGTGATGGAGCACGGGGGACCCTCCACTTT. Translation: CATSDGARGTLHF.